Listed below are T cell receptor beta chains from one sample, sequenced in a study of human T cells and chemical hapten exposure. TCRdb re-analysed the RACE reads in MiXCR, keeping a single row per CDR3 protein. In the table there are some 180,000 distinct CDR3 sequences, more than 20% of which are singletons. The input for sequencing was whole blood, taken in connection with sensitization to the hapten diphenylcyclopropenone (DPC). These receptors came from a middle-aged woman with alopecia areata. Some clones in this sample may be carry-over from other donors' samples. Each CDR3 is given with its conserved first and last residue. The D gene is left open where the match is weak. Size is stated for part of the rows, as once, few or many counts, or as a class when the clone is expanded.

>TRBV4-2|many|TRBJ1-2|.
TGTGCCAGCAGCCAAGGTCACGGGGGATATGGCTACACCTTC
CASSQGHGGYGYTF
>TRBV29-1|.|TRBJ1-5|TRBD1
TGCAGCGTTAGGACAGGGAGCGATCAGCCCCAGCATTTT
CSVRTGSDQPQHF
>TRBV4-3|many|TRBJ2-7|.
TGCGCCAGCAGCCAGCAGGGAGACGAGCAGTACTTC
CASSQQGDEQYF
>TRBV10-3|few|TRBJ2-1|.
TGTGCCACCAGGCTAACTAGCTCCTACAATGAGCAGTTCTTC
CATRLTSSYNEQFF
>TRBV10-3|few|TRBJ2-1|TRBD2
TGTGCCATCAGTGACGGGACTAGCGGGAGGAATGAGCAGTTCTTC
CAISDGTSGRNEQFF
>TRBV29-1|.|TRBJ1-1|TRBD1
TGCAGCGTCCAGACGGGACAGGCCGCCAACACTGAAGCTTTCTTT
CSVQTGQAANTEAFF
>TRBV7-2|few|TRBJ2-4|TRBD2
TGTGCCAGCAGCTTAGAACTGGGCGGGACTAGCGTTTTACACATTCAGTACTTC
CASSLELGGTSVLHIQYF
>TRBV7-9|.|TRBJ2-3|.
TGTGCCAGCATCCCCCGGGGACTTAGCACAGATACGCAGTATTTT
CASIPRGLSTDTQYF
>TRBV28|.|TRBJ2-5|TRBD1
TGTGCCAGCAGTAGGACAGGGGCGGAGACCCAGTACTTC
CASSRTGAETQYF
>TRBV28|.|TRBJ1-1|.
TGTGCCAGCATTTCCGTCCCGGCCGGGAACACTGAAGCTTTCTTT
CASISVPAGNTEAFF
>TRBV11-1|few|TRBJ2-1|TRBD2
TGTGCCAGCAGCTTCGATAGCGGGTACAATGAGCAGTTCTTC
CASSFDSGYNEQFF
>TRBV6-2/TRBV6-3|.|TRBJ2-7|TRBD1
TGTGCCAGCATCGGGACTGACAGGGGACTCTACGAGCAGTACTTC
CASIGTDRGLYEQYF
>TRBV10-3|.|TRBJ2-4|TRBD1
TGTGCCATCAAGGGGGACAGGGATGGTGACATTCAGTACTTC
CAIKGDRDGDIQYF
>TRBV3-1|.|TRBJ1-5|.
TGTGCCAGCAGCCAAGGGGCAGGGCACAATCAGCCCCAGCATTTT
CASSQGAGHNQPQHF
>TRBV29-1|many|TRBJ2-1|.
TGCAGCGTTGAAACACTTTCCTACAATGAGCAGTTCTTC
CSVETLSYNEQFF
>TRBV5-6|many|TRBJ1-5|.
TGTGCCAGCAGCTGGCGGGCAGCCAATCAGCCCCAGCATTTT
CASSWRAANQPQHF
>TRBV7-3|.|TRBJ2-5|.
TGTGCCAGCTCGGGAGGACAGGGAGAGACCCAGTACTTC
CASSGGQGETQYF
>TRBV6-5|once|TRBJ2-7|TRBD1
TGTGCCAGCAGTGGACAGGGGGCGATTTACGAGCAGTACTTC
CASSGQGAIYEQYF
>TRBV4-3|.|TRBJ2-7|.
TGCGCCAGCAGCCAAGATGGGTACGAGCAGTACTTC
CASSQDGYEQYF
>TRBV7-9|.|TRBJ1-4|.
TGTGCCAGCAGCCCCGGAGAGGATAGTGAAAAACTGTTTTTT
CASSPGEDSEKLFF
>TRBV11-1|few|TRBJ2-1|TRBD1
TGTGCCAGCAGCTCCGGACAGGGGACCTACAATGAGCAGTTCTTC
CASSSGQGTYNEQFF
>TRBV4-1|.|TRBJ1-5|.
TGCGCCAGCAGCCCCACTGAAGCCTCCTCTAGCAATCAGCCCCAGCATTTT
CASSPTEASSSNQPQHF
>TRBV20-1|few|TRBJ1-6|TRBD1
TGCAGTGCCAGCCCGACAGGGACGAATCAATATTCACCCCTCCACTTT
CSASPTGTNQYSPLHF
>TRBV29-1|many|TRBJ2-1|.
TGCAGCGTTAAGGGGACGGGTAACTACAATGAGCAGTTCTTC
CSVKGTGNYNEQFF
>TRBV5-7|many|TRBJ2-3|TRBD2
TGTGCCAGCAGCTTGAGGGCGGGAGGGCCCTTCCTGCCAGATACGCAGTATTTT
CASSLRAGGPFLPDTQYF
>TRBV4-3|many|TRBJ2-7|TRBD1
TGCGCCAGCAGCCAGCGACAGGGCTCCTACGAGCAGTACTTC
CASSQRQGSYEQYF
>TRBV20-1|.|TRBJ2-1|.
TGCAGTGCTAGAGATTCGGGAGTCGCCTACAATGAGCAGTTCTTC
CSARDSGVAYNEQFF